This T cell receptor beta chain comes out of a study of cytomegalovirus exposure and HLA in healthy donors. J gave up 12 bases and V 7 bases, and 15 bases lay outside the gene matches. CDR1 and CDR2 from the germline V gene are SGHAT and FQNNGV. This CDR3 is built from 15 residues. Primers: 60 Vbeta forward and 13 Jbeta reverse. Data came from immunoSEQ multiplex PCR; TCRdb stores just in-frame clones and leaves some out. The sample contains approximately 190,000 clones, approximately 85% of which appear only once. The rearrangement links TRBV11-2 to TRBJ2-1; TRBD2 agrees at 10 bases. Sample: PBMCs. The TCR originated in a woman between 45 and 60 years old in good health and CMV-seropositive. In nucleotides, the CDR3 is TGTGCCAGCACCACGACTAGCGGGCTTTTTTTAGGGCAGTTCTTC. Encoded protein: CASTTTSGLFLGQFF.